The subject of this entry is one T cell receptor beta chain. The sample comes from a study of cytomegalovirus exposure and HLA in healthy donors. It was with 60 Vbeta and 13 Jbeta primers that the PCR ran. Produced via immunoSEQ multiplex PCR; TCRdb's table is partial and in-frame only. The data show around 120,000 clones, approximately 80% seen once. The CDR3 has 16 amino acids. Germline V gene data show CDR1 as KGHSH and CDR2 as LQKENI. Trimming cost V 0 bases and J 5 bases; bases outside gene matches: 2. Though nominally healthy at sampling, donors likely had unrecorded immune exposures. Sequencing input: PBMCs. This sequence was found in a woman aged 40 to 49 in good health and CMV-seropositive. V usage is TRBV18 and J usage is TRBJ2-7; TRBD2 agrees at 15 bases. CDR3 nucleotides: TGTGCCAGCTCACCACCGGGACTAGCGGGAGGCAACGAGCAGTACTTC. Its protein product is CASSPPGLAGGNEQYF.